The 21 T cell receptor beta chains below come from one sample, sequenced in a study of shared clonotypes between healthy human individuals. The method was immunoSEQ multiplex PCR; TCRdb's version includes in-frame clones alone and lacks a portion of them. Of a few million clones listed, 80% to 95% were seen once; the top ten hold around 0.38%. Sequenced sample: naive CD4+ T cells from PBMCs. Documented subset: CD45RA+ positively selected. The source of these receptors is a man aged 18 to 29 in good health. Some clones in this sample may be carry-over from other donors' samples.

The J gene is TRBJ1-2, the V gene TRBV10-3; 7 bases are a match to TRBD1. The CDR3 runs 16 residues. J gave up 4 bases and V 0 bases, and 8 bases lay outside the gene matches. CDR1 and CDR2 (germline): ENHRY, SYGVKD. The CDR3 protein is CAISESSRDRVYGYTF. The CDR3 DNA sequence: TGTGCCATCAGTGAGTCGTCCCGGGACAGAGTCTATGGCTACACCTTC.

The CDR3 is CASSHIRAGKETQYF. DNA of the CDR3: TGTGCCAGCAGCCACATACGTGCGGGGAAAGAGACCCAGTACTTC. The chain couples TRBV11-2 to TRBJ2-5; TRBD2 is a possible D gene (6 bases). The germline V gene encodes CDR1 SGHAT and CDR2 FQNNGV. The CDR3 consists of 15 residues. V was clipped by 5 bases and J by 3 bases, with 16 bases between them.

In the case of this clone: The same CDR3 arises from other DNA sequences in this sample as well. The rearrangement uses TRBV11-3 and TRBJ2-2; D not resolved. The CDR3 totals 13 residues. Looked up from germline, CDR1 is SGHNT and CDR2 is YENEEA. Trimming stripped 2 bases from V and 3 bases from J, with 4 bases between. This CDR3 is CASSLSYTGELFF. The CDR3 nucleotides read TGTGCCAGCAGCTTATCCTACACCGGGGAGCTGTTTTTT.

A remark on this clone: The sample has other DNA sequences that encode this CDR3 too. This chain links TRBV28 with TRBJ1-2; no clear D. Trimming cost V 6 bases and J 8 bases, with 10 bases left between them. CDR3 length equals 11 residues. The V gene's germline CDR1 is MDHEN and CDR2 SYDVKM. The CDR3 region is CASSSVYGYTF. DNA for the CDR3: TGTGCCAGCAGCAGTGTTTACGGCTACACCTTC.

The genes are TRBV19 and TRBJ2-1; possibly TRBD2 for D (5 bases). V lost 4 bases and J 0 bases, leaving 10 bases between the germline ends. Germline CDR1 and CDR2: LNHDA and SQIVND (reference sequence). The CDR3 runs 15 residues. CDR3 region: CASSSGPGSYNEQFF. The CDR3 DNA reads as TGTGCCAGTAGTAGCGGGCCAGGCTCCTACAATGAGCAGTTCTTC.

J is TRBJ2-2 and V is TRBV10-3; 9 bases map to TRBD1. CDR3 length equals 14 residues. The J segment lost 3 bases and the V segment lost 11 bases, leaving 7 bases of the junction unmatched. CDR1 is ENHRY, CDR2 SYGVKD, per germline. CDR3 sequence: CAATGTGYTGELFF. The CDR3 coding sequence is TGTGCCGCTACCGGGACAGGGTACACCGGGGAGCTGTTTTTT.

As for this clone: This sample also contains other DNA sequences that code for the same CDR3. V and J are TRBV9 and TRBJ2-2, with 9 bases fitting TRBD2. This CDR3 is 16 amino acids long. Germline CDR1 is SGDLS and CDR2 is YYNGEE. V lost 0 bases to trimming and J lost 1 base; unmatched junction nucleotides: 1. CDR3 residues: CASSVALAGNTGELFF. DNA of the CDR3: TGTGCCAGCAGCGTAGCACTAGCGGGGAACACCGGGGAGCTGTTTTTT. Looking up the rest from reference TRBV9 and TRBJ2-2 gives the full variable domain: DSGVTQTPKHLITATGQRVTLRCSPRSGDLSVYWYQQSLDQGLQFLIQYYNGEERAKGNILERFSAQQFPDLHSELNLSSLELGDSALYFCASSVALAGNTGELFFGEGSRLTVL.

V usage is TRBV4-3 and J usage is TRBJ1-4, with a tentative D call TRBD1 (6 bases). Per the germline V gene, CDR1 is LGHNA and CDR2 is YSLEER. This CDR3 is built from 16 residues. With 7 bases removed from V and 8 bases from J, the gap between germline ends came to 23 bases. In nucleotides, the CDR3 is TGCGCCAGCACTTGGATGTTCGGGGGCAGAGGGGAAAAACTGTTTTTT. Amino acid sequence: CASTWMFGGRGEKLFF.

CDR3 region: CASSFGSTNTEAFF. Written as DNA, the CDR3 is TGCGCCAGCAGCTTCGGGTCCACAAACACTGAAGCTTTCTTT. The genes are TRBV5-1 and TRBJ1-1; unclear D gene. Trimming removed 2 bases at V and 2 bases at J, with 10 bases between. The CDR3 is 14 residues long. The germline CDR1 and CDR2 sequences are SGHRS and YFSETQ.

Worth noting for this clone: Other DNA sequences in the same sample also yield this CDR3. The rearrangement uses TRBV9 and TRBJ2-2; D ambiguous. This CDR3 spans 14 amino acids. With 0 bases removed from V and 4 bases from J, the gap between germline ends came to 7 bases. Germline loops: CDR1 SGDLS, CDR2 YYNGEE. The CDR3 loop reads CASSVGPSTGELFF. CDR3 nucleotides: TGTGCCAGCAGCGTAGGGCCTAGCACCGGGGAGCTGTTTTTT.

The chain recombines TRBV11-2 with TRBJ2-7; a possible D gene is TRBD1 (5 bases). Germline V gene lookup returns CDR1 SGHAT and CDR2 FQNNGV. CDR3 length: 13 residues. V was clipped by 4 bases and J by 2 bases, with 9 bases between them. CDR3 coding DNA: TGTGCCAGCAGCTCCCCAGGGCCCTACGAGCAGTACTTC. Protein product: CASSSPGPYEQYF.

This chain connects TRBV6-5 to TRBJ2-2; D is perhaps TRBD2 (6 bases). Germline CDR1 is MNHEY and CDR2 is SVGAGI. Trimming left V 5 bases short and J 4 bases short, with 8 bases between. CDR3 length equals 13 residues. In DNA, the CDR3 is TGTGCCAGCAGTCGCGGGATCACCGGGGAGCTGTTTTTT. This encodes CASSRGITGELFF.

For this clone: The same CDR3 can be traced to other DNA sequences in this sample. This chain uses TRBV5-4 with TRBJ2-7; a possible D gene is TRBD1 (6 bases). This CDR3 is built from 13 residues. Germline V gene data show CDR1 as SGHNT and CDR2 as YYREEE (reference sequence). Trimming shortened V by 5 bases and J by 0 bases, and 9 bases separated the two germline ends. CDR3: CASSRTDSYEQYF. Written as DNA, the CDR3 is TGTGCCAGCAGTCGGACAGACTCCTACGAGCAGTACTTC.

Here the CDR3 reads CASSPRGDRNTGELFF. CDR3 nucleotides: TGTGCCAGCAGTCCACGCGGGGACAGAAACACCGGGGAGCTGTTTTTT. The chain has TRBV11-3 and TRBJ2-2, with D perhaps matching TRBD1 (7 bases). The germline V gene encodes CDR1 SGHNT and CDR2 YENEEA. The CDR3 runs to 16 residues. Trimming shortened V by 6 bases and J by 2 bases, and 16 bases separated the two germline ends.

This chain connects TRBV5-1 to TRBJ2-7; D is unresolved. This CDR3 comprises 14 residues. Germline V CDR1 and CDR2: SGHRS, YFSETQ. V was shortened by 2 bases and J by 2 bases, with 11 bases between the two germline ends. CDR3 bases: TGCGCCAGCAGCTTTGGACCGACAACCTACGAGCAGTACTTC. Protein: CASSFGPTTYEQYF.

This clone was seen just once. J is TRBJ2-3 and V is TRBV7-3; D is undetermined. The CDR3 contains 14 residues. Germline V gene sequence: CDR1 SGHTA, CDR2 FQGTGA. V dropped 2 bases and J dropped 5 bases, with 11 bases sitting between them. CDR3 DNA sequence: TGTGCCAGCAGCTTAGGTCCCAATGTAGATACGCAGTATTTT. Residues: CASSLGPNVDTQYF.

The count of this clone is one. J is TRBJ2-3 and V is TRBV2, with 10 nucleotides matching TRBD2. The CDR3 is 16 amino acids. V lost 6 bases to trimming and J lost 1 base; unmatched junction nucleotides: 7. Germline V gene data show CDR1 as SNHLY and CDR2 as FYNNEI. CDR3 in amino acids: CASRNSGRLRTDTQYF. The CDR3 DNA reads TGTGCCAGCAGGAATAGCGGGAGGCTCCGCACAGATACGCAGTATTTT.

V usage is TRBV28 and J usage is TRBJ2-1; D unclear. V was clipped by 4 bases and J by 1 base, with 11 bases between them. The CDR3 extends over 15 amino acids. From germline, CDR1 is MDHEN and CDR2 SYDVKM. Written as DNA, the CDR3 is TGTGCCAGCAGTTCCTATAGCTCATCCTACAATGAGCAGTTCTTC. This gives the protein CASSSYSSSYNEQFF. The full variable domain, in which reference TRBV28 and TRBJ2-1 provide the parts outside the CDR3, is DVKVTQSSRYLVKRTGEKVFLECVQDMDHENMFWYRQDPGLGLRLIYFSYDVKMKEKGDIPEGYSVSREKKERFSLILESASTNQTSMYLCASSSYSSSYNEQFFGPGTRLTVL.

The gene calls are TRBV7-3 and TRBJ2-5; 7 nucleotides align to TRBD1. CDR3 size: 14 residues. Germline CDR1 is SGHTA and CDR2 is FQGTGA. With 5 bases clipped from V and 5 bases from J, the junction kept 8 bases outside the gene matches. CDR3 protein: CASSRGQGSETQYF. The DNA of the CDR3 is TGTGCCAGCAGCAGGGGGCAGGGGAGTGAGACCCAGTACTTC. Full variable domain (outside the CDR3, taken from reference TRBV7-3 and TRBJ2-5): GAGVSQTPSNKVTEKGKYVELRCDPISGHTALYWYRQSLGQGPEFLIYFQGTGAADDSGLPNDRFFAVRPEGSVSTLKIQRTERGDSAVYLCASSRGQGSETQYFGPGTRLLVL.

The V gene is TRBV11-2, the J gene TRBJ2-7; D possibly corresponds to TRBD1 (5 bases). CDR3 length equals 11 residues. CDR1 is SGHAT, CDR2 FQNNGV, per germline. Trimming stripped 6 bases from V and 7 bases from J, with 10 bases between. CDR3 DNA sequence: TGTGCCAGCAGTGGGGCGAGAGAGCAGTACTTC. It yields the protein CASSGAREQYF.

J is TRBJ2-7 and V is TRBV4-1; D not certain. The germline V and J ends were trimmed by 1 base and 12 bases, with 16 bases remaining between them. CDR1 MGHRA and CDR2 YSYEKL come from the germline V gene. This CDR3 has 13 amino acids. The CDR3 protein is CASSQAPDLVRYF. Written as DNA, the CDR3 is TGCGCCAGCAGCCAAGCCCCTGACCTCGTGAGGTACTTC.